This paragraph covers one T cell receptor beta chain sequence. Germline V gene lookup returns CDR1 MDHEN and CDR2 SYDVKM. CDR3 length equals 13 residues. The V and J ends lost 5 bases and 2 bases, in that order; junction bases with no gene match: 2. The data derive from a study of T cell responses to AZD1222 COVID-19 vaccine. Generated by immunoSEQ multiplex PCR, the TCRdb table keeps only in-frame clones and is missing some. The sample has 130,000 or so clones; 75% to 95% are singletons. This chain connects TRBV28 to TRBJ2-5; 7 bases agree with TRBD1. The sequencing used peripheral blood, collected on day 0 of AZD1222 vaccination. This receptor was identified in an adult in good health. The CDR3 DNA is TGTGCCAGCAGTCCGGGACAGCAAGAGACCCAGTACTTC. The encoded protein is CASSPGQQETQYF.